Listed here are 6 T cell receptor beta chains from one sample, sequenced in a study of shared clonotypes between healthy human individuals. Libraries were prepared by immunoSEQ multiplex PCR; TCRdb keeps only in-frame clonotypes and omits some of them. The data show roughly 1.5 million clones, 95% to 99% seen once. Sequenced sample: naive CD4+ T cells sorted from blood. The subset: CD45RA+ positively selected. The source is a young man in good health.

The CDR3: CASSQTGSSYEQYF. CDR3 DNA sequence: TGTGCCAGCAGCCAGACAGGGAGCTCCTACGAGCAGTACTTC. The V and J genes are TRBV6-5 and TRBJ2-7, with TRBD1 identical over 7 bases. Germline-derived CDR1 and CDR2 are MNHEY and SVGAGI. CDR3 size: 14 residues. Unmatched junction bases numbered 5, after V lost 6 bases and J lost 0 bases.

This chain links TRBV6-1 with TRBJ1-2; D uncertain. The V end lost 7 bases, the J end lost 13 bases, and 19 bases lay between the germline ends. The CDR3 sequence is 12 residues long. Germline V gene data show CDR1 as MNHNS and CDR2 as SASEGT. Written as DNA, the CDR3 is TGTGCCAGCATCTCGACTACTGCCTCGGGCACCTTC. Its translation: CASISTTASGTF.

This clone was recorded once. Other DNA variants within this sample encode the same CDR3. V is TRBV20-1 and J is TRBJ2-7; D uncertain. Germline CDR1 DFQATT, CDR2 SNEGSKA (reference sequence). The CDR3 covers 11 residues. Deletions cut 6 bases from V and 0 bases from J, with 6 bases between. The CDR3 reads CSARVSYEQYF. CDR3 DNA: TGCAGTGCCCGAGTCTCCTACGAGCAGTACTTC.

The rearrangement links TRBV18 to TRBJ1-2; no clear D gene. The CDR3 runs 15 residues. Germline CDR1 KGHSH, CDR2 LQKENI. The ends were cut back, 3 bases at V and 4 bases at J, with 15 bases in the middle. This CDR3 is CASSPEVEGSYGYTF. CDR3 DNA sequence: TGTGCCAGCTCACCGGAGGTTGAAGGTAGCTATGGCTACACCTTC.

The chain links TRBV7-9 to TRBJ2-5; D is unclear. CDR3 length equals 12 residues. Germline-derived CDR1 and CDR2 are SEHNR and FQNEAQ (reference sequence). V dropped 2 bases and J dropped 4 bases, with 5 bases sitting between them. In nucleotides, the CDR3 is TGTGCCAGCAGCTTAAGTGGAGAGACCCAGTACTTC. It is translated as CASSLSGETQYF.

This chain joins TRBV10-3 and TRBJ2-5, with 9 bases that match TRBD2. The V and J ends lost 2 bases and 1 base, in that order; junction bases with no gene match: 5. The CDR3 runs to 16 residues. Germline V gene lookup returns CDR1 ENHRY and CDR2 SYGVKD. CDR3 DNA sequence: TGTGCCATCAGTGAGCCGGGCGGGAGGGGCCAAGAGACCCAGTACTTC. It specifies CAISEPGGRGQETQYF.